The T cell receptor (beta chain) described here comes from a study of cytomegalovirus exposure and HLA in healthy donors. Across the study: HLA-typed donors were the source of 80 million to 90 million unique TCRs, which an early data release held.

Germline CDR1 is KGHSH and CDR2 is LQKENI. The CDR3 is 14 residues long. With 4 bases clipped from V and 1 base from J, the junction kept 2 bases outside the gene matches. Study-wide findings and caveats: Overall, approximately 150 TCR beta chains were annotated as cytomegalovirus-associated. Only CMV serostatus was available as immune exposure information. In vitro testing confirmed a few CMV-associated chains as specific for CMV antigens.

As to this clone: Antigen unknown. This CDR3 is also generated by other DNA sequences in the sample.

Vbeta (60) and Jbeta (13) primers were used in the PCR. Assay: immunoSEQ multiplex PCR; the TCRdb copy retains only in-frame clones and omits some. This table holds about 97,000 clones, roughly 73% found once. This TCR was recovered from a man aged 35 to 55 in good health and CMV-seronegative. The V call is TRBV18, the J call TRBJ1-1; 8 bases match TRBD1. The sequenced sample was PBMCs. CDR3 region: CASSLGQGNTEAFF. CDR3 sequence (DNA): TGTGCCAGCTCACTCGGACAGGGGAACACTGAAGCTTTCTTT.